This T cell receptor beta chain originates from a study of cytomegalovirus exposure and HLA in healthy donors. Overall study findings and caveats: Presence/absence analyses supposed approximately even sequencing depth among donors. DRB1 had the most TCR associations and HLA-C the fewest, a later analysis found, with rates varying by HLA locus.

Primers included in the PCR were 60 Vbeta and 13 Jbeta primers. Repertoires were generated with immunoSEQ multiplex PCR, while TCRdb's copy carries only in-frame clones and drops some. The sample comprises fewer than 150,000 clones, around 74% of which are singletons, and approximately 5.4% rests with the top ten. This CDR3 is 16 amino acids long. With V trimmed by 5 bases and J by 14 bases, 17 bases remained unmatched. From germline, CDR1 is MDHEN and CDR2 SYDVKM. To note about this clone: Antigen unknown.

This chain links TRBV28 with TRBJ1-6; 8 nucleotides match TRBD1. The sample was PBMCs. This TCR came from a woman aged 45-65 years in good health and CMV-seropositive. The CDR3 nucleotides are TGTGCCAGCAGTCTGGACGGACAGGGCCCTTATCTGACCCTCCACTTT. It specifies CASSLDGQGPYLTLHF.